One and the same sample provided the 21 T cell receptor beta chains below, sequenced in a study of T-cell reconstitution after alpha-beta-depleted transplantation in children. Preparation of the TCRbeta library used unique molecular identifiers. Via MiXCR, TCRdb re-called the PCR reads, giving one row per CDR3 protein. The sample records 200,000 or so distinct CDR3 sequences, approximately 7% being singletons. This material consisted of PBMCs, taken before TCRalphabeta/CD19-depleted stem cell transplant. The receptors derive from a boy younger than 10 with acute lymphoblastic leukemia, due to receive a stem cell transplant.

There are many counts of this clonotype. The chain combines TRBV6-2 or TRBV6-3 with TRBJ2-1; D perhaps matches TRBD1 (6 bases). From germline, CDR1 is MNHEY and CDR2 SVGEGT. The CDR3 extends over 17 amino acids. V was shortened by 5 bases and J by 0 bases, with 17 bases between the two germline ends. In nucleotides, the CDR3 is TGTGCCAGCAGTACAGGGCTTGGATTGAGCTCCTACAATGAGCAGTTCTTC. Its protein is CASSTGLGLSSYNEQFF.

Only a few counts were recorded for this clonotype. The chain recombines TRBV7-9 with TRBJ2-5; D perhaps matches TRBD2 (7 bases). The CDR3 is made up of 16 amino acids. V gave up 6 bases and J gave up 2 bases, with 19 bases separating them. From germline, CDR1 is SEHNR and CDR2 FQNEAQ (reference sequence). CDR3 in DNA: TGTGCCAGCAGGGGCCGGGCGGGGGCATATCAAGAGACCCAGTACTTC. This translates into CASRGRAGAYQETQYF.

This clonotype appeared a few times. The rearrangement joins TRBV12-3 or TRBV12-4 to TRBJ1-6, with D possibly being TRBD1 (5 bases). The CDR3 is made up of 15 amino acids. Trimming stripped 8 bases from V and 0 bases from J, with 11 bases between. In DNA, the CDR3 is TGTGCCAGCGGGGTAGGGGTCTCCTATAATTCACCCCTCCACTTT. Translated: CASGVGVSYNSPLHF.

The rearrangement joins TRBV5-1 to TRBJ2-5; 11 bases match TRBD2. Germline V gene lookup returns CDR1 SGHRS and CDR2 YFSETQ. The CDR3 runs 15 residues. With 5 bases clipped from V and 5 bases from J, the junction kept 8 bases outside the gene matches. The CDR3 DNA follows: TGCGCCAGCAGGTCTAGCGGGGGGCTCCGTGAGACCCAGTACTTC. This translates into CASRSSGGLRETQYF.

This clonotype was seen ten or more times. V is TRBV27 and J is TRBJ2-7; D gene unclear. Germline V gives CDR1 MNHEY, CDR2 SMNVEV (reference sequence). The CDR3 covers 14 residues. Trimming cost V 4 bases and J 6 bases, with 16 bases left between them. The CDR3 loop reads CASSSSSPPTEQYF. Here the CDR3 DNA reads TGTGCCAGCAGTTCCTCATCGCCACCCACCGAGCAGTACTTC.

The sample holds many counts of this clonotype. The CDR3 DNA reads TGTGCCAGCAGCTTGTGGGCAGGGGAAGAGACCCAGTACTTC. Residues: CASSLWAGEETQYF. The chain employs TRBV5-8 and TRBJ2-5, with a tentative D call TRBD1 (6 bases). The CDR3 sequence is 14 residues long. V was pared by 1 base and J by 3 bases, with 10 bases between. Germline V gives CDR1 SGHTS, CDR2 YDEGEE.

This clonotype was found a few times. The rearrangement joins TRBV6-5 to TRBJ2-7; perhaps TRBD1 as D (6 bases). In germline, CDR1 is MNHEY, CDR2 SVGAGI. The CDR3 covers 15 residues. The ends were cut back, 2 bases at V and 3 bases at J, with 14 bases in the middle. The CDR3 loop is CASSYARGRGYEQYF. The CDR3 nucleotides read TGTGCCAGCAGTTACGCCAGAGGCAGGGGCTACGAGCAGTACTTC.

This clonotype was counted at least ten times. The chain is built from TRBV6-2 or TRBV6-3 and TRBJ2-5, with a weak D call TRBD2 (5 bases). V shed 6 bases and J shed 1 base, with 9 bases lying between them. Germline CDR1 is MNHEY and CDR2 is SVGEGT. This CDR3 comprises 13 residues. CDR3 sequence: CASRRAPQETQYF. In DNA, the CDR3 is TGTGCCAGCAGGAGGGCGCCCCAAGAGACCCAGTACTTC.

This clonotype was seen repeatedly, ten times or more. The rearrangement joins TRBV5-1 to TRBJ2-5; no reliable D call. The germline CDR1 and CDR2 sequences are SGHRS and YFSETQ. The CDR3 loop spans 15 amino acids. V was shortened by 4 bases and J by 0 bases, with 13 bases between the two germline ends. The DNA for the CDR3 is TGCGCCAGCAGCATCGCCCTCATAAACCAAGAGACCCAGTACTTC. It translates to CASSIALINQETQYF.

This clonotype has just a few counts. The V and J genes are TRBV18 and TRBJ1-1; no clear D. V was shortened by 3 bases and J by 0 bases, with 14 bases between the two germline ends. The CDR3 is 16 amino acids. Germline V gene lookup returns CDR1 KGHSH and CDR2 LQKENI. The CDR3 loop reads CASSPPARTVNTEAFF. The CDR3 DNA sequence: TGTGCCAGCTCACCCCCGGCTCGGACGGTGAACACTGAAGCTTTCTTT.

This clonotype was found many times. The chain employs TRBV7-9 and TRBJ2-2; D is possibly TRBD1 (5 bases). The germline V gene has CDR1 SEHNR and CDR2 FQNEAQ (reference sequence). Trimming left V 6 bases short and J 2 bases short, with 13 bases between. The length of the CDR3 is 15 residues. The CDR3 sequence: CASSSDSLNTGELFF. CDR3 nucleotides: TGTGCCAGCAGTAGTGACAGTCTTAACACCGGGGAGCTGTTTTTT.

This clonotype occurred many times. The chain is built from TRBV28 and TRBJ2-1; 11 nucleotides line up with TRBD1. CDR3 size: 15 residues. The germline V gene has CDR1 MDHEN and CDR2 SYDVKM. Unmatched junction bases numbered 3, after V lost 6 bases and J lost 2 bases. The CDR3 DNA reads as TGTGCCAGCAGCCGGACAGGGGGCGCCTACAATGAGCAGTTCTTC. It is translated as CASSRTGGAYNEQFF.

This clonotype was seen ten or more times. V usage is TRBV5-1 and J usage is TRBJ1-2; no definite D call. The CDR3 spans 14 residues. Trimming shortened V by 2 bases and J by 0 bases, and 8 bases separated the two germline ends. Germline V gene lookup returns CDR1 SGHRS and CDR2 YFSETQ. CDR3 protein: CASSFGLTNYGYTF. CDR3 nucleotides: TGCGCCAGCAGCTTTGGGCTAACTAACTATGGCTACACCTTC. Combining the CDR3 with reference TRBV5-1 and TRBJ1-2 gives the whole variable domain KAGVTQTPRYLIKTRGQQVTLSCSPISGHRSVSWYQQTPGQGLQFLFEYFSETQRNKGNFPGRFSGRQFSNSRSEMNVSTLELGDSALYLCASSFGLTNYGYTFGSGTRLTVV.

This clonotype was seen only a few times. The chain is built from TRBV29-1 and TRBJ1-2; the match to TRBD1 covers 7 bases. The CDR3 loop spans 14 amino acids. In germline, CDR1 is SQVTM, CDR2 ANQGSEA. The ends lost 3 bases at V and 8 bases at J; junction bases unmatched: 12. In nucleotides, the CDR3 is TGCAGCGTTGATAGGGAGGGTTACAGGGGCGGCTACACCTTC. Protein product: CSVDREGYRGGYTF. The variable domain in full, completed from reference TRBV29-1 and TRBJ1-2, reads SAVISQKPSRDICQRGTSLTIQCQVDSQVTMMFWYRQQPGQSLTLIATANQGSEATYESGFVIDKFPISRPNLTFSTLTVSNMSPEDSSIYLCSVDREGYRGGYTFGSGTRLTVV.

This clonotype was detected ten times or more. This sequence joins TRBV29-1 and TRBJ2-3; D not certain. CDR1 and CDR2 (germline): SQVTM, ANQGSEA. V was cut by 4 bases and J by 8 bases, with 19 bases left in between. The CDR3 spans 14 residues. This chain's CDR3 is CSVGQTLSIGTQYF. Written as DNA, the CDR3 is TGCAGCGTTGGTCAGACACTCAGCATAGGTACGCAGTATTTT.

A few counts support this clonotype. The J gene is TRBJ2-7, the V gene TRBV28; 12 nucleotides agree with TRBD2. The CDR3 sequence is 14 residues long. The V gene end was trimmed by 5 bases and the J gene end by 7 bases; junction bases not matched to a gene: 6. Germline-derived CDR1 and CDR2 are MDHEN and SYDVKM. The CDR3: CASSELAGGREQYF. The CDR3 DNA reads TGTGCCAGCAGTGAACTAGCGGGAGGACGGGAGCAGTACTTC. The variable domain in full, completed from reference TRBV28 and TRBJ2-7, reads DVKVTQSSRYLVKRTGEKVFLECVQDMDHENMFWYRQDPGLGLRLIYFSYDVKMKEKGDIPEGYSVSREKKERFSLILESASTNQTSMYLCASSELAGGREQYFGPGTRLTVT.

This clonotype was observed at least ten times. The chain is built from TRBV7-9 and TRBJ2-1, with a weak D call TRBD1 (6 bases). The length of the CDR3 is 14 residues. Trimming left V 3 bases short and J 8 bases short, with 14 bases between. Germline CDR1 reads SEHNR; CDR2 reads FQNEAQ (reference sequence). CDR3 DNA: TGTGCCAGCAGCTTGCGCACAGGGTCGGATGAGCAGTTCTTC. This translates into CASSLRTGSDEQFF.

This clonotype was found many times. The CDR3 DNA follows: TGTGCCAGCAGTTGGGCACGAGCTTACGAGCAGTACTTC. Translating gives CASSWARAYEQYF. The chain carries TRBV12-3 or TRBV12-4 and TRBJ2-7; D is unresolved. Trimming took 4 bases from V and 4 from J, leaving 11 bases between them. The CDR3 has 13 residues.

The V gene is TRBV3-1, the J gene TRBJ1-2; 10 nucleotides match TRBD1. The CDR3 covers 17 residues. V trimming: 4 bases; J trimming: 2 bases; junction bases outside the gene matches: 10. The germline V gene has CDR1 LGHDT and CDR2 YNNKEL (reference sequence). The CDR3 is CASSLGTGDGLNYGYTF. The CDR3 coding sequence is TGTGCCAGCAGCCTCGGGACAGGGGATGGTTTGAACTATGGCTACACCTTC.

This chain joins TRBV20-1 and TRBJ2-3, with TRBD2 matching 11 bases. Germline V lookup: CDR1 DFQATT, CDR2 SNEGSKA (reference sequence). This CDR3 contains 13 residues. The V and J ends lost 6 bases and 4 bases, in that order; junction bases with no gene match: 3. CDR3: CSARLAGPDTQYF. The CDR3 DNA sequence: TGCAGTGCCAGACTAGCGGGGCCAGATACGCAGTATTTT.

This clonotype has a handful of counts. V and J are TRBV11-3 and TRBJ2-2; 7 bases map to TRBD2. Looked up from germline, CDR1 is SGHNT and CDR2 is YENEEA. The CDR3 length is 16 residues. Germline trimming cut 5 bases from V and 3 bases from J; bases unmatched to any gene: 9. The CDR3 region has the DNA TGTGCCAGCAGCGGCCCCCGGGCGGGGGACACCGGGGAGCTGTTTTTT. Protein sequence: CASSGPRAGDTGELFF.